The sequence of this T cell receptor (delta chain) was determined in a study of γδ T cells in repeated Plasmodium falciparum infection. CDR1 and CDR2 (germline): TSWWSYY, QGS. The CDR3 length is 17 residues. Study conclusions and caveats: Vgamma9/Vdelta2+ T cells showed a stable polyclonal repertoire with shared TCRgamma sequences.

Bulk repertoires came from Vgamma9/Vdelta2+ or Vdelta2-negative gammadelta T cells flow-sorted from PBMC. TCRdb re-called the multiplex PCR reads through CATT. The repertoire holds 50,000 or so delta-chain clones, with about 1.6% as singletons. To note about this clone: As yet, its antigen is unknown. The TCRdb protein, from a much larger clone, departs from this DNA's translation at residue 13, likely by read error; the protein shown derives from the DNA.

This receptor was identified in a pool of human donors (malaria-infected and uninfected, not separated). The V gene is TRDV1, the J gene TRDJ1, with 8 bases fitting TRDD3. Source material: gamma-delta T cells from blood. The chain's CDR3 is CALGERPPGDITGKLIF. The CDR3 region has the DNA TGTGCTCTTGGGGAACGGCCTCCGGGGGATATAACCGGTAAACTCATCTTT.